The rows below give T cell receptor beta chains drawn from one sample of a study of control samples from healthy donors and cancer patients. Libraries were prepared by immunoSEQ multiplex PCR; TCRdb keeps only in-frame clonotypes and omits some of them. The data show about 160,000 clones, approximately 96% seen once. Sequencing was done on a sample of blood. The origin of the receptors is a woman between 40 and 55 years old in good health. Each CDR3 is given with its conserved first and last residue. The D gene is left open where the match is weak. Part of the rows lack a size; the others show once, few, many or a class for expanded clones.

j_call cdr3_length clone_size d_call v_call cdr3_nt cdr3_aa
TRBJ1-2 16 NA TRBD1 TRBV5-1 TGCGCCAGCAGCAAGGGACAGGGGGAAAGGGACTATGGCTACACCTTC CASSKGQGERDYGYTF
TRBJ2-3 15 NA TRBD2 TRBV7-7 TGTGCTAGCAGCTCCGCGGGAGGGTTTACAGATACGCAGTATTTT CASSSAGGFTDTQYF
TRBJ1-5 20 NA NA TRBV3-1/TRBV3-2 TGTGCCAGCAGCCAAGATCCCCCTACAGCCAGGCGAGATAGCAATCAGCCCCAGCATTTT CASSQDPPTARRDSNQPQHF
TRBJ2-3 15 NA NA TRBV5-1 TGCGCCAGCAGCTTGGACGATCTGGGCACAGATACGCAGTATTTT CASSLDDLGTDTQYF
TRBJ2-3 16 NA NA TRBV19 TGTGCCAGTAGGCCCATGGGGGACTCTAGCACAGATACGCAGTATTTT CASRPMGDSSTDTQYF
TRBJ1-4 15 NA NA TRBV5-6 TGTGCCAGCAGCTCCTCCGGGAGGGTTAAAGAAAAACTGTTTTTT CASSSSGRVKEKLFF
TRBJ1-1 18 NA NA TRBV5-4 TGTGCCAGCAGCTCTGCTGGAGGGCGCACAAAGGTGGGCACTGAAGCTTTCTTT CASSSAGGRTKVGTEAFF
TRBJ2-3 16 NA NA TRBV4-3 TGCGCCAGCAGCCAAGAACTGGGGCAAGAAACAGATACGCAGTATTTT CASSQELGQETDTQYF
TRBJ2-3 15 NA TRBD2 TRBV6-5 TGTGCCACCTCCTCACTAGCGGGGACCCGAGATACGCAGTATTTT CATSSLAGTRDTQYF
TRBJ1-3 14 NA NA TRBV5-1 TGCGCCAGCAGCTTGGAACAGGGAAGAAACACCATATATTTT CASSLEQGRNTIYF
TRBJ1-5 15 NA TRBD1 TRBV20-1 TGCAGTGCTAGTGTCAGGGGGATGGACAATCAGCCCCAGCATTTT CSASVRGMDNQPQHF
TRBJ1-2 12 NA NA TRBV5-8 TGTGCCAGCAGCTCCCAGGCGGGTGGCTACACCTTC CASSSQAGGYTF
TRBJ1-5 14 few TRBD1 TRBV6-5 TGTGCCAGCAGTCAACAGGGGCGGGGACAGCCCCAGCATTTT CASSQQGRGQPQHF
TRBJ2-5 16 NA TRBD2 TRBV11-2 TGTGCCAGCAGCAAAATTAGCGGGAGGGGACGCCGGACCCAGTACTTC CASSKISGRGRRTQYF
TRBJ2-3 14 NA NA TRBV19 TGTGCCAGTCGAGACTTAACGGGGGCCAATACGCAGTATTTT CASRDLTGANTQYF
TRBJ1-2 15 once NA TRBV5-6 TGTGCCAGCAGCCGGGACTCCTCCGGATGGGCTGGCTACACCTTC CASSRDSSGWAGYTF
TRBJ2-1 14 NA TRBD1 TRBV19 TGTGCCAGTAGAGACAGGGGAATGGGCAATGAGCAGTTCTTC CASRDRGMGNEQFF
TRBJ2-1 18 NA NA TRBV3-1/TRBV3-2 TGTGCCAGCAGCCAAGATAATGTCGGCAAGGTGGTTGGCAATGAGCAGTTCTTC CASSQDNVGKVVGNEQFF
TRBJ2-2 16 NA TRBD2 TRBV7-2 TGTGCCAGCAGCTTGGGACTAGCGCTGAACACCGGGGAGCTGTTTTTT CASSLGLALNTGELFF
TRBJ1-6 16 NA TRBD1 TRBV14 TGTGCCAGCAGCCACACCCGGGACAGGAGGAATTCACCCCTCCACTTT CASSHTRDRRNSPLHF
TRBJ2-2 16 NA NA TRBV10-3 TGTGCCATCAGTGGAGATGGGGTCGCGAACACCGGGGAGCTGTTTTTT CAISGDGVANTGELFF
TRBJ2-3 14 NA NA TRBV4-3 TGCGCCAGCAGCCCGATTGGACGGAAGGATACGCAGTATTTT CASSPIGRKDTQYF
TRBJ1-2 18 NA NA TRBV18 TGTGCCAGCTCACCAGGGGTCAGCCAAACGCAGGGAAATTATGGCTACACCTTC CASSPGVSQTQGNYGYTF
TRBJ1-3 15 NA NA TRBV19 TGTGCCAGTAGTGGCCAAGCTTCTCTTGGAAACACCATATATTTT CASSGQASLGNTIYF
TRBJ2-7 16 NA TRBD2 TRBV6-5 TGTGCCAGCAGTTCGACTAAGCGGGGGTGGGGGAACGAGCAGTACTTC CASSSTKRGWGNEQYF
TRBJ1-2 13 NA NA TRBV6-5 TGTGCCAGCAGACAAAGCATTGACTATGGCTACACCTTC CASRQSIDYGYTF
TRBJ1-1 14 NA NA TRBV7-3 TGTGCCAGCAGCTTAGCAGGGAGAAACACTGAAGCTTTCTTT CASSLAGRNTEAFF
TRBJ2-7 17 NA NA TRBV4-2 TGTGCCAGCAGCCAAGATCGGGTAGGGGGTGGGACCTACGAGCAGTACTTC CASSQDRVGGGTYEQYF
TRBJ1-2 11 NA NA TRBV25-1 TGTGCCAGCAGGGACGGGACTGGCTACACCTTC CASRDGTGYTF
TRBJ1-5 14 once TRBD1 TRBV10-3 TGTGCCATCGGACAGGGGACAGTCGACCAGCCCCAGCATTTT CAIGQGTVDQPQHF
TRBJ2-3 14 NA NA TRBV5-1 TGCGCCAGCAGCCCCGGACAGACCACAGATACGCAGTATTTT CASSPGQTTDTQYF
TRBJ1-1 10 NA NA TRBV2 TGTGCCAGCAGAGGGGGTGAAGCTTTCTTT CASRGGEAFF
TRBJ2-4 14 few TRBD1 TRBV19 TGTGCCAGTAGCGCAGGACAGGGAATAAACATTCAGTACTTC CASSAGQGINIQYF
TRBJ1-1 13 NA NA TRBV19 TGTGCCAGTAGTAGAAACAGGGCAACTGAAGCTTTCTTT CASSRNRATEAFF
TRBJ1-2 15 NA NA TRBV4-2 TGTGCCAGCAGCCAAGTGGAAGAGGACACTCACGGCTACACCTTC CASSQVEEDTHGYTF
TRBJ2-1 16 NA NA TRBV30 TGTGCCTGGAGTGTACTAGCCGGAGTCTCCTACAATGAGCAGTTCTTC CAWSVLAGVSYNEQFF
TRBJ2-5 16 NA TRBD1 TRBV25-1 TGTGCCAGCAGTGACCGCGCCAGGGGGCTGAGAGAGACCCAGTACTTC CASSDRARGLRETQYF